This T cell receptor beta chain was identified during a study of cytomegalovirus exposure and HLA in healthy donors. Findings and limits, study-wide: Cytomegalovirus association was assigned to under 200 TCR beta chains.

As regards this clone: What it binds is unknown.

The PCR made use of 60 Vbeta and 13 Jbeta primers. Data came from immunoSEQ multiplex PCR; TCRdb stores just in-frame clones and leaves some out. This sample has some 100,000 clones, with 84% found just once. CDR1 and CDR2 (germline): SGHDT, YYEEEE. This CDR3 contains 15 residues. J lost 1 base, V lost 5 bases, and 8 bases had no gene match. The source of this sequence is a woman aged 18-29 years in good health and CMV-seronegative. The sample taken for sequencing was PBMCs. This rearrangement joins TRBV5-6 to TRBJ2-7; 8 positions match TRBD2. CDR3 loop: CASSHSGSWSYEQYF. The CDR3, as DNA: TGTGCCAGCAGTCACAGCGGGAGTTGGTCCTACGAGCAGTACTTC.